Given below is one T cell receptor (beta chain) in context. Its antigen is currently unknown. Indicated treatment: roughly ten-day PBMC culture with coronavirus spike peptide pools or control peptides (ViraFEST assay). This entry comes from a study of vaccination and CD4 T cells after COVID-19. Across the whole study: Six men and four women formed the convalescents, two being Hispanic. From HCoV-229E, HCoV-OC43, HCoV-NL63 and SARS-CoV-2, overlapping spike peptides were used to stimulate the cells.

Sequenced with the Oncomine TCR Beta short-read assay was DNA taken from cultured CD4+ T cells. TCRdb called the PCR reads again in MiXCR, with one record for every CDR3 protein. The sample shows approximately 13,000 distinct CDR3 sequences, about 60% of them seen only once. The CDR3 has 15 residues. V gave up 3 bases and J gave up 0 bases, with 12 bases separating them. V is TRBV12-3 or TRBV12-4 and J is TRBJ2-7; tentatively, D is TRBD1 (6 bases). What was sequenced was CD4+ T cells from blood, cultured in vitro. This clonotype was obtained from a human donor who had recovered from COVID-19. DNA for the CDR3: TGTGCCAGCAGTTTGGGGGCGGCCTTCTCCTACGAGCAGTACTTC. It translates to CASSLGAAFSYEQYF.